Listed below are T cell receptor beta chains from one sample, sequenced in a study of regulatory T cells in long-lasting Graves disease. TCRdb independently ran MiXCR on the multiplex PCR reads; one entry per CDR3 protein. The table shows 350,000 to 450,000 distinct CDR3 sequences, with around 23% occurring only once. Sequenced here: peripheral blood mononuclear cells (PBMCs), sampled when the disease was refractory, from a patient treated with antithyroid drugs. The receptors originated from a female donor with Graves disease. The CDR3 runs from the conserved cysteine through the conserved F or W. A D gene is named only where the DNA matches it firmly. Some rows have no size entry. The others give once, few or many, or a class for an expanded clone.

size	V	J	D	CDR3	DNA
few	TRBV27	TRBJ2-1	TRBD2	CASSFLVGLAGVMSYNEQFF	TGTGCCAGCAGTTTTTTAGTGGGGCTAGCGGGAGTCATGTCCTACAATGAGCAGTTCTTC
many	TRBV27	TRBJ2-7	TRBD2	CASSFREGLSYEQYF	TGTGCCAGCAGTTTTCGGGAGGGCCTTTCCTACGAGCAGTACTTC
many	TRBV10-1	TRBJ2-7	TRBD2	CASIPAGAYEQYF	TGCGCCAGCATCCCAGCGGGGGCCTACGAGCAGTACTTC
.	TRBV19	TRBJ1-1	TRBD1	CASSRQGANRHTEAFF	TGTGCCAGTAGTAGACAGGGGGCGAATCGGCACACTGAAGCTTTCTTT
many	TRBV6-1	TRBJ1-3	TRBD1	CASNQDRAGNTIYF	TGTGCCAGCAACCAAGACAGGGCTGGAAACACCATATATTTT
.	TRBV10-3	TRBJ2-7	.	CAITQGAFDEQYF	TGTGCCATCACACAGGGAGCCTTTGACGAGCAGTACTTC
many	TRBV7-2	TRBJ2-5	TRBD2	CASSEVALAGGETQYF	TGTGCCAGCAGCGAAGTAGCCCTAGCGGGAGGAGAGACCCAGTACTTC
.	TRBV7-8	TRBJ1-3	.	CASSLELAGNTIYF	TGTGCCAGCAGCTTAGAGCTTGCTGGAAACACCATATATTTT
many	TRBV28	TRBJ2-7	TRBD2	CASTGLAGAGLSSYEQYF	TGTGCCAGCACCGGGCTAGCGGGAGCGGGGTTAAGTTCCTACGAGCAGTACTTC
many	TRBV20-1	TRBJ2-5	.	CSAREGGQETQYF	TGCAGTGCTAGAGAGGGCGGCCAAGAGACCCAGTACTTC
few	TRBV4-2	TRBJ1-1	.	CASSQEAQNTEAFF	TGTGCCAGCAGCCAAGAGGCCCAGAACACTGAAGCTTTCTTT